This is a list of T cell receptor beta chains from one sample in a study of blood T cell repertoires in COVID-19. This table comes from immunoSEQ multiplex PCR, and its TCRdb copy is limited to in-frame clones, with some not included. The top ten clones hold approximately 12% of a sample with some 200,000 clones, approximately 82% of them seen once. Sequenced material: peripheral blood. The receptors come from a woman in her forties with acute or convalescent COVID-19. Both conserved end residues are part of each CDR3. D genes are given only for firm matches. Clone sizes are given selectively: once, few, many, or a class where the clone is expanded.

cdr3_aa: CASQRDTEAFF
cdr3_nt: TGTGCCAGTCAGAGGGACACTGAAGCTTTCTTT
clone_size: -
v_call: TRBV5-8
j_call: TRBJ1-1
d_call: -

cdr3_aa: CASSLLSSSGSTDTQYF
cdr3_nt: TGTGCCAGCAGCTTACTTTCGTCTAGCGGGAGCACAGATACGCAGTATTTT
clone_size: -
v_call: TRBV7-9
j_call: TRBJ2-3
d_call: TRBD2

cdr3_aa: CASSAPAASGSSGGTDTQYF
cdr3_nt: TGTGCCAGCAGTGCCCCGGCGGCCTCGGGGTCTAGCGGGGGCACAGATACGCAGTATTTT
clone_size: few
v_call: TRBV6-4
j_call: TRBJ2-3
d_call: TRBD2

cdr3_aa: CASSLGADRENYGYTF
cdr3_nt: TGTGCCAGCAGCTTAGGTGCGGACAGGGAGAACTATGGCTACACCTTC
clone_size: -
v_call: TRBV11-2
j_call: TRBJ1-2
d_call: TRBD1

cdr3_aa: CATSDLYNGYTF
cdr3_nt: TGTGCCACCAGTGATTTATACAATGGCTACACCTTC
clone_size: -
v_call: TRBV24-1
j_call: TRBJ1-2
d_call: -

cdr3_aa: CSVRRLGVPHTDTQYF
cdr3_nt: TGCAGCGTCCGTCGGCTAGGGGTCCCCCACACAGATACGCAGTATTTT
clone_size: -
v_call: TRBV29-1
j_call: TRBJ2-3
d_call: -

cdr3_aa: CAWSVPSPSDNEQFF
cdr3_nt: TGTGCCTGGAGTGTACCCTCCCCCTCGGACAATGAGCAGTTCTTC
clone_size: -
v_call: TRBV30
j_call: TRBJ2-1
d_call: -

cdr3_aa: CASSPPTTGSYEQYF
cdr3_nt: TGTGCCAGCAGCCCCCCGACTACGGGCTCCTACGAGCAGTACTTC
clone_size: -
v_call: TRBV7-9
j_call: TRBJ2-7
d_call: -

cdr3_aa: CATSDWARADTQYF
cdr3_nt: TGTGCCACCAGTGATTGGGCGAGGGCAGATACGCAGTATTTT
clone_size: -
v_call: TRBV24-1
j_call: TRBJ2-3
d_call: -

cdr3_aa: CASSQDSRAGQPQHF
cdr3_nt: TGCGCCAGCAGCCAAGATAGCAGGGCCGGCCAGCCCCAGCATTTT
clone_size: -
v_call: TRBV4-1
j_call: TRBJ1-5
d_call: -

cdr3_aa: CSALAGGRSYNEQFF
cdr3_nt: TGCAGCGCCTTAGCGGGAGGAAGGTCCTACAATGAGCAGTTCTTC
clone_size: -
v_call: TRBV29-1
j_call: TRBJ2-1
d_call: TRBD2

cdr3_aa: CATANTGAGYEQYF
cdr3_nt: TGTGCCACCGCGAATACGGGAGCGGGATACGAGCAGTACTTC
clone_size: -
v_call: TRBV15
j_call: TRBJ2-7
d_call: TRBD2

cdr3_aa: CATSEWDRPYEQYF
cdr3_nt: TGTGCCACCAGTGAATGGGACAGGCCCTACGAGCAGTACTTC
clone_size: -
v_call: TRBV24-1
j_call: TRBJ2-7
d_call: TRBD1

cdr3_aa: CASRQGASGDEDTQYF
cdr3_nt: TGTGCCAGCAGGCAAGGAGCTAGCGGGGATGAAGATACGCAGTATTTT
clone_size: -
v_call: TRBV3-1/TRBV3-2
j_call: TRBJ2-3
d_call: TRBD2

cdr3_aa: CAIRIVTSGRADGSTDTQYF
cdr3_nt: TGTGCCATCAGGATAGTGACTAGCGGGAGGGCCGACGGCAGCACAGATACGCAGTATTTT
clone_size: -
v_call: TRBV10-3
j_call: TRBJ2-3
d_call: TRBD2

cdr3_aa: CASSLTQGTGNYGYTF
cdr3_nt: TGCGCCAGCAGCTTGACACAGGGGACGGGTAACTATGGCTACACCTTC
clone_size: -
v_call: TRBV5-1
j_call: TRBJ1-2
d_call: TRBD1

cdr3_aa: CASSVGQGTSYTF
cdr3_nt: TGTGCCAGCAGCGTAGGGCAGGGTACGAGCTACACCTTC
clone_size: -
v_call: TRBV9
j_call: TRBJ1-2
d_call: -

cdr3_aa: CASSFRTGKTEAFF
cdr3_nt: TGTGCCAGCAGTTTCCGGACAGGGAAAACTGAAGCTTTCTTT
clone_size: -
v_call: TRBV6-2/TRBV6-3
j_call: TRBJ1-1
d_call: TRBD1

cdr3_aa: CASSQVKWLAGAETQYF
cdr3_nt: TGCGCCAGCAGCCAAGTTAAGTGGCTAGCGGGAGCTGAGACCCAGTACTTC
clone_size: few
v_call: TRBV4-1
j_call: TRBJ2-5
d_call: TRBD2

cdr3_aa: CASSLLTGVATEAFF
cdr3_nt: TGTGCCAGCAGCTTACTGACAGGGGTTGCCACTGAAGCTTTCTTT
clone_size: -
v_call: TRBV5-6
j_call: TRBJ1-1
d_call: TRBD1

cdr3_aa: CASSLVQTGENYGKGYTF
cdr3_nt: TGTGCCAGCAGCTTAGTCCAGACAGGGGAAAATTACGGTAAGGGCTACACCTTC
clone_size: -
v_call: TRBV11-2
j_call: TRBJ1-2
d_call: TRBD1

cdr3_aa: CASSMGTGEEYF
cdr3_nt: TGTGCCAGTAGTATGGGCACAGGAGAGGAGTACTTC
clone_size: once
v_call: TRBV19
j_call: TRBJ2-7
d_call: -

cdr3_aa: CASSLGTGSYEQYF
cdr3_nt: TGTGCCAGCAGCCTCGGGACAGGATCCTACGAGCAGTACTTC
clone_size: -
v_call: TRBV11-2
j_call: TRBJ2-7
d_call: TRBD1

cdr3_aa: CASSMTGIGYTF
cdr3_nt: TGTGCCAGTAGTATGACAGGGATCGGCTACACCTTC
clone_size: -
v_call: TRBV19
j_call: TRBJ1-2
d_call: TRBD1

cdr3_aa: CASSYLPTSPDTQYF
cdr3_nt: TGTGCCAGCAGTTACCTACCTACTAGCCCAGATACGCAGTATTTT
clone_size: -
v_call: TRBV6-5
j_call: TRBJ2-3
d_call: -

cdr3_aa: CASSTTSYEQFF
cdr3_nt: TGTGCCAGTAGTACCACTAGTTATGAGCAGTTCTTC
clone_size: -
v_call: TRBV19
j_call: TRBJ2-1
d_call: -

cdr3_aa: CSASPLAGTYNEQFF
cdr3_nt: TGCAGTGCTAGTCCCCTAGCGGGAACTTACAATGAGCAGTTCTTC
clone_size: -
v_call: TRBV20-1
j_call: TRBJ2-1
d_call: TRBD2